Listed here are 15 T cell receptor beta chains from one sample, sequenced in a study of control samples from healthy donors and cancer patients. The table came from immunoSEQ multiplex PCR; TCRdb's copy has only in-frame clones and leaves some out. The table lists approximately 100,000 clones, roughly 89% of them singletons, with around 3% in the top ten. Input material: blood. All receptors come from a human donor in good health. The donor label of this sample is uncertain.

The gene calls are TRBV6-2 or TRBV6-3 and TRBJ2-2, with a tentative D call TRBD2 (6 bases). The germline V gene encodes CDR1 MNHEY and CDR2 SVGEGT. This CDR3 is built from 13 residues. V dropped 2 bases and J dropped 5 bases, with 6 bases sitting between them. CDR3: CASSYGGTGELFF. The CDR3 region has the DNA TGTGCCAGCAGTTACGGGGGGACCGGGGAGCTGTTTTTT.

This chain uses TRBV4-3 with TRBJ2-1; 9 bases align to TRBD1. J lost 3 bases, V lost 3 bases, and 6 bases had no gene match. CDR3 length: 16 amino acids. Germline V lookup: CDR1 LGHNA, CDR2 YSLEER. In DNA form, the CDR3 reads TGCGCCAGCAGCCAGTACGGGACAGGGAGCTACAATGAGCAGTTCTTC. This encodes CASSQYGTGSYNEQFF.

The chain joins TRBV5-8 to TRBJ2-3; no reliable D call. V lost 0 bases, J lost 5 bases, and 4 bases lay in between. The CDR3 spans 12 residues. Germline-derived CDR1 and CDR2 are SGHTS and YDEGEE. The CDR3 coding sequence is TGTGCCAGCAGCTTGGGAGTAGATACGCAGTATTTT. Translating gives CASSLGVDTQYF.

This clone appeared once. The chain carries TRBV10-1 and TRBJ2-7, with TRBD2 matching over 9 bases. The V and J ends lost 4 bases and 5 bases, in that order; junction bases with no gene match: 6. Per the germline V gene, CDR1 is WNHNN and CDR2 is SYGVQD (reference sequence). This CDR3 has 14 residues. The chain's CDR3 is CASSGGTSRDEQYF. The CDR3 DNA sequence: TGCGCCAGCAGTGGCGGGACTAGCCGGGACGAGCAGTACTTC.

V is TRBV6-6 and J is TRBJ1-2; 7 bases agree with TRBD1. The CDR3 extends over 15 amino acids. The V segment lost 1 base and the J segment 0 bases; nucleotides outside the gene matches: 2. The germline V gene encodes CDR1 MNHNY and CDR2 SVGAGI (reference sequence). The CDR3 loop is CASSYLDRANYGYTF. CDR3 in DNA: TGTGCCAGCAGTTACTTAGACAGGGCTAACTATGGCTACACCTTC.

The chain is built from TRBV7-9 and TRBJ2-7, with TRBD2 matching 10 bases. The CDR3 runs 17 residues. Germline CDR1 is SEHNR and CDR2 is FQNEAQ (reference sequence). V lost 3 bases and J lost 1; bases outside the gene matches: 9. Here the CDR3 DNA reads TGTGCCAGCAGCTTTCTAGCGGGGGATATTGGTTCCTACGAGCAGTACTTC. Protein product: CASSFLAGDIGSYEQYF. The entire variable domain, with the rest obtained from reference TRBV7-9 and TRBJ2-7, is as follows: DTGVSQNPRHKITKRGQNVTFRCDPISEHNRLYWYRQTLGQGPEFLTYFQNEAQLEKSRLLSDRFSAERPKGSFSTLEIQRTEQGDSAMYLCASSFLAGDIGSYEQYFGPGTRLTVT.

CDR3 nucleotides: TGTGCCATCAGTGATGTTAGAGGGACGGAAGGAGAAAAACTGTTTTTT. Residues: CAISDVRGTEGEKLFF. The genes are TRBV10-3 and TRBJ1-4; D is possibly TRBD1 (5 bases). Germline V CDR1 and CDR2: ENHRY, SYGVKD. This CDR3 region has 16 residues. V lost 3 bases to trimming and J lost 8 bases, with 19 bases between them.

The rearrangement joins TRBV10-3 to TRBJ1-1; TRBD1 matches at 7 bases. V dropped 4 bases and J dropped 0; count of bases not matched to a gene: 2. Germline V gene data show CDR1 as ENHRY and CDR2 as SYGVKD. The CDR3 spans 14 residues. This CDR3 reads CAISGQGLNTEAFF. CDR3 sequence (DNA): TGTGCCATCAGTGGACAGGGACTGAACACTGAAGCTTTCTTT.

The V and J genes are TRBV7-2 and TRBJ2-2; D unresolved. Germline CDR1 reads SGHTA; CDR2 reads FQGNSA. The CDR3 totals 13 residues. Between the trimmed V and J ends, which lost 2 bases and 6 bases, there was a span of 7 bases. As DNA, the CDR3 is TGTGCCAGCAGCTTACAGGTTGCCGGGGAGCTGTTTTTT. The encoded protein is CASSLQVAGELFF.

The V gene is TRBV27, the J gene TRBJ1-1; D gene unclear. Per germline, CDR1 MNHEY and CDR2 SMNVEV (reference sequence). The CDR3 totals 13 residues. V was cut by 5 bases and J by 7 bases, with 14 bases left in between. CDR3 region: CASSLGIYGEAFF. In DNA, the CDR3 is TGTGCCAGCAGTCTAGGCATCTACGGTGAAGCTTTCTTT.

The chain recombines TRBV10-1 with TRBJ1-4; D may be TRBD1 (6 bases). V was shortened by 0 bases and J by 8 bases, with 13 bases between the two germline ends. Germline loops: CDR1 WNHNN, CDR2 SYGVQD (reference sequence). The CDR3 length is 15 residues. In DNA form, the CDR3 reads TGCGCCAGCAGTGAGTCGACGGGAGGGGGAGAAAAACTGTTTTTT. It is translated as CASSESTGGGEKLFF.

J is TRBJ2-5 and V is TRBV5-1; 9 nucleotides line up with TRBD2. The CDR3 length is 14 residues. With 5 bases clipped from V and 2 bases from J, the junction kept 4 bases outside the gene matches. Germline V gives CDR1 SGHRS, CDR2 YFSETQ. This chain's CDR3 is CASRERGAQETQYF. As DNA, the CDR3 is TGCGCCAGCAGGGAGCGGGGGGCGCAAGAGACCCAGTACTTC.

This sequence joins TRBV10-3 and TRBJ1-2; 7 bases agree with TRBD1. This CDR3 has 15 amino acids. The germline CDR1 and CDR2 sequences are ENHRY and SYGVKD. V shed 4 bases and J 3 bases; nucleotides not matched to a gene: 8. The CDR3 sequence: CAISAFRQGDYGYTF. The CDR3 nucleotides are TGTGCCATCAGTGCCTTCCGACAGGGTGACTATGGCTACACCTTC.

The chain employs TRBV15 and TRBJ1-1, with a tentative D call TRBD1 (5 bases). The CDR3 totals 13 residues. V lost 3 bases to trimming and J lost 2 bases, with 7 bases between them. The germline V gene encodes CDR1 LNHNV and CDR2 YYDKDF (reference sequence). The CDR3 DNA sequence: TGTGCCACCAGCAGGACAGTTAACACTGAAGCTTTCTTT. Its protein product is CATSRTVNTEAFF.

This clone was detected a few times. V usage is TRBV11-3 and J usage is TRBJ1-6; TRBD1 might be the D (6 bases). Trimming left V 5 bases short and J 9 bases short, with 17 bases between. Germline V gene lookup returns CDR1 SGHNT and CDR2 YENEEA. CDR3 length equals 15 residues. CDR3: CASSQSAGVGSPLHF. The CDR3 DNA follows: TGTGCCAGCAGCCAATCCGCAGGGGTAGGTTCACCCCTCCACTTT.